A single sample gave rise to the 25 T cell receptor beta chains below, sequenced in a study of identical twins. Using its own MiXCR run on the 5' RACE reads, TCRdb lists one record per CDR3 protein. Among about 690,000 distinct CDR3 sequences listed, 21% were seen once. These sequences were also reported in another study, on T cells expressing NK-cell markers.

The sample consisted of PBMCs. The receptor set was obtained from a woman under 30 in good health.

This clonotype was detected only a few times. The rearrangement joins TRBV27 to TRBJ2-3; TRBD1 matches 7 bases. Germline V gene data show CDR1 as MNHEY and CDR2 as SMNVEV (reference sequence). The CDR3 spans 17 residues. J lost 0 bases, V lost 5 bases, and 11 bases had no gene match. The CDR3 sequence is CASSPSLGQSSTDTQYF. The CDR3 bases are TGTGCCAGCAGTCCGTCCTTGGGACAGAGTAGCACAGATACGCAGTATTTT.

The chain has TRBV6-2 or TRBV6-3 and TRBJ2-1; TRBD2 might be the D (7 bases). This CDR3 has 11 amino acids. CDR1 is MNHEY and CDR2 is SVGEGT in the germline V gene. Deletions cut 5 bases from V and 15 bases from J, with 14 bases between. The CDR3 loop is CASSPGLGGFF. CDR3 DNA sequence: TGTGCCAGCAGTCCTGGACTAGGGGGGTTCTTC.

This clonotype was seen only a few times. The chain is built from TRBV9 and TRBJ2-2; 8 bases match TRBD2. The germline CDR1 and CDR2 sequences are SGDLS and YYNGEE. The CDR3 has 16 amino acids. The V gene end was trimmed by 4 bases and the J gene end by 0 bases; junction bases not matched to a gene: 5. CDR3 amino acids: CASSFRLAPNTGELFF. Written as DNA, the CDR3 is TGTGCCAGCAGCTTCCGACTAGCGCCGAACACCGGGGAGCTGTTTTTT.

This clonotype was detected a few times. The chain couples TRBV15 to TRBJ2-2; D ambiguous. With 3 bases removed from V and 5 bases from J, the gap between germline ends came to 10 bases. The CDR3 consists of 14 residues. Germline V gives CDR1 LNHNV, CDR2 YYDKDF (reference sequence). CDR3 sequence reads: CATSSHLQTGELFF. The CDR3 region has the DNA TGTGCCACCAGCAGCCACCTACAAACCGGGGAGCTGTTTTTT.

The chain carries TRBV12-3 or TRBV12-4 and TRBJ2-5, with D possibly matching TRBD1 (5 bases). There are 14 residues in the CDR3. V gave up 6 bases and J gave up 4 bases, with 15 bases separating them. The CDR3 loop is CASSRRQLIETQYF. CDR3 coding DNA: TGTGCCAGCAGCCGCCGACAGCTCATAGAGACCCAGTACTTC.

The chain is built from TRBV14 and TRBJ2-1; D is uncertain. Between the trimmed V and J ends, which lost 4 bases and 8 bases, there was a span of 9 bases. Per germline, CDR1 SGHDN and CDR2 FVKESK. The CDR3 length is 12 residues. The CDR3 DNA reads TGTGCCAGCAGCCGGACGGTCTATGAGCAGTTCTTC. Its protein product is CASSRTVYEQFF.

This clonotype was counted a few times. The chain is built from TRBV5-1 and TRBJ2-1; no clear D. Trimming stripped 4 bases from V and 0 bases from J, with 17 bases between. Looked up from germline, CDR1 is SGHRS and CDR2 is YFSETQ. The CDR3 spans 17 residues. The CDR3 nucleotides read TGCGCCAGCAGCGGGTTGGACCAGGCAGTCTCCTACAATGAGCAGTTCTTC. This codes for CASSGLDQAVSYNEQFF.

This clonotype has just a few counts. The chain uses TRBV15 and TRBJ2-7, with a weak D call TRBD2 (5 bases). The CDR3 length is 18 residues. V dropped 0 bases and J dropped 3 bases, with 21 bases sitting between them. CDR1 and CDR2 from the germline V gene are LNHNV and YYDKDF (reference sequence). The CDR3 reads CATSRDQSIQAERYEQYF. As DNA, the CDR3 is TGTGCCACCAGCAGAGATCAGAGCATCCAAGCGGAGCGCTACGAGCAGTACTTC.

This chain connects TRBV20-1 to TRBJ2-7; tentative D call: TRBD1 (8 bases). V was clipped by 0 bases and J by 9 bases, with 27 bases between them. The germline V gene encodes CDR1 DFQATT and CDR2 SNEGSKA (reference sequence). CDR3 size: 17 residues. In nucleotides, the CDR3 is TGCAGTGCTAGAGATCCAGGGAGGGGACAGGCCAGGCATGGGCAGTACTTC. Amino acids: CSARDPGRGQARHGQYF.

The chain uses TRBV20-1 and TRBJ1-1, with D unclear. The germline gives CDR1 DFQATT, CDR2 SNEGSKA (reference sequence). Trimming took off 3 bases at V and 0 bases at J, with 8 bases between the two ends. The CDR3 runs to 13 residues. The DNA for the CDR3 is TGCAGTGCTAGTAAGCTAATGAACACTGAAGCTTTCTTT. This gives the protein CSASKLMNTEAFF.

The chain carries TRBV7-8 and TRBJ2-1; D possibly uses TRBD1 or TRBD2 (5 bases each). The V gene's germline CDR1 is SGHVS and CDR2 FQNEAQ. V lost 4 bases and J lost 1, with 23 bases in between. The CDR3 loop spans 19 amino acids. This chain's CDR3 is CASSSQVGLARESYNEQFF. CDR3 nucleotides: TGTGCCAGCAGCTCCCAGGTGGGGCTAGCACGGGAATCCTACAATGAGCAGTTCTTC.

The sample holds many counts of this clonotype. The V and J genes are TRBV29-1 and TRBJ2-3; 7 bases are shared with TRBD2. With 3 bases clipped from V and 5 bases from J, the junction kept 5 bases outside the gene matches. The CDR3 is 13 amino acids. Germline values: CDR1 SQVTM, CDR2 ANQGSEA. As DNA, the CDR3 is TGCAGCGTTGATGGGGGGGGTGAAGATACGCAGTATTTT. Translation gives CSVDGGGEDTQYF.

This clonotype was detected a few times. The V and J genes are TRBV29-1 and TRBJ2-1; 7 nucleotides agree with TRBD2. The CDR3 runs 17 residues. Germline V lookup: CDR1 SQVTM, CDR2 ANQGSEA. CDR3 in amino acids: CTVLRREPLQSYNEQFF. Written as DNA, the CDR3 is TGCACCGTACTAAGGCGGGAGCCCCTACAATCCTACAATGAGCAGTTCTTC.

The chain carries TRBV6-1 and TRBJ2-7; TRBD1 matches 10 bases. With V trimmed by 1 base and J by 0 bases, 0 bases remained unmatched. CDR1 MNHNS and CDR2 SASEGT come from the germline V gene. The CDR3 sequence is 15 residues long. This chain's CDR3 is CASSEGTGGSYEQYF. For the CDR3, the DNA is TGTGCCAGCAGTGAAGGGACAGGGGGCTCCTACGAGCAGTACTTC.

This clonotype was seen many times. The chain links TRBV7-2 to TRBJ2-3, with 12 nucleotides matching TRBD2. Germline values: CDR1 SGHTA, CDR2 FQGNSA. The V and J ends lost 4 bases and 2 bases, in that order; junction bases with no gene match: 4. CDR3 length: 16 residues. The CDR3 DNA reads TGTGCCAGCAGCTCGGGACTAGCGGGCCCCACAGATACGCAGTATTTT. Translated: CASSSGLAGPTDTQYF.

CDR3 loop: CSAPNGREGSTDTQYF. CDR3 DNA sequence: TGCAGTGCCCCGAATGGGCGGGAGGGAAGCACAGATACGCAGTATTTT. The chain employs TRBV20-1 and TRBJ2-3, with TRBD2 identical over 9 bases. J lost 0 bases, V lost 6 bases, and 10 bases had no gene match. Germline CDR1 reads DFQATT; CDR2 reads SNEGSKA (reference sequence). The CDR3 has 16 residues.

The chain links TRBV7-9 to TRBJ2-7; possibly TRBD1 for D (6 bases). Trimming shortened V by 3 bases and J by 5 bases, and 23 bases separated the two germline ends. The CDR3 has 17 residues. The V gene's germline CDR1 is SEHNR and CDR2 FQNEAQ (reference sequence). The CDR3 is CASSFKGQGQLLNEQYF. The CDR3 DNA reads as TGTGCCAGCAGCTTTAAGGGCCAGGGACAACTTTTGAACGAGCAGTACTTC.

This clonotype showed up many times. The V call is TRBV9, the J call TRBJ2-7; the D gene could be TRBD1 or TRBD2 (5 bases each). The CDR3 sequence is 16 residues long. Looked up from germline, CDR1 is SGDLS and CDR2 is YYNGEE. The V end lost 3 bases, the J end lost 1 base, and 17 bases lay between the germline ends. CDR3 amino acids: CASSALRDRWSYEQYF. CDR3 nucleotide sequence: TGTGCCAGCAGCGCCCTCCGGGACCGCTGGTCCTACGAGCAGTACTTC. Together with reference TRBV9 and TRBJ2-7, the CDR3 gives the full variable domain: DSGVTQTPKHLITATGQRVTLRCSPRSGDLSVYWYQQSLDQGLQFLIQYYNGEERAKGNILERFSAQQFPDLHSELNLSSLELGDSALYFCASSALRDRWSYEQYFGPGTRLTVT.

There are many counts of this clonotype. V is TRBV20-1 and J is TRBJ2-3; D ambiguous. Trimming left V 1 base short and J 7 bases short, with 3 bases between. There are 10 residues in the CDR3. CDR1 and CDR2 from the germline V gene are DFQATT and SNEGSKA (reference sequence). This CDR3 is CSARANTQYF. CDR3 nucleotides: TGCAGTGCTAGAGCCAATACGCAGTATTTT.

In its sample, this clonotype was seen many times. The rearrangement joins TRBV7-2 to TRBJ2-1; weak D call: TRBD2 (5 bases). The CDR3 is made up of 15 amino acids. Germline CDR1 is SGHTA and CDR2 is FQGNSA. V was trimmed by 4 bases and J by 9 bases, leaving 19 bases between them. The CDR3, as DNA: TGTGCCAGCAGCTGGGCCGGGATCCCCCTGAGTGAGCAGTTCTTC. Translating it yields CASSWAGIPLSEQFF.

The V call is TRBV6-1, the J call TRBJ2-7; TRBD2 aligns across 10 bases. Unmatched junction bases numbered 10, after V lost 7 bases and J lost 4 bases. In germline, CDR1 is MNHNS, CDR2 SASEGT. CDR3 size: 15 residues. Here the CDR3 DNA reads TGTGCCAGCACACACTTGGCTAGCGGGAGATACGAGCAGTACTTC. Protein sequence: CASTHLASGRYEQYF.

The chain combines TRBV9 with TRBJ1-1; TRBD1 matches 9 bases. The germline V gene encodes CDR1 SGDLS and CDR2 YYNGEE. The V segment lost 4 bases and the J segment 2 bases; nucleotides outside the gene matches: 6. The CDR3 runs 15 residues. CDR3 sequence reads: CASSPRDRDNTEAFF. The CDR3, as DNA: TGTGCCAGCAGCCCTCGGGACAGGGATAACACTGAAGCTTTCTTT. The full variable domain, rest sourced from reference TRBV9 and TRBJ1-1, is DSGVTQTPKHLITATGQRVTLRCSPRSGDLSVYWYQQSLDQGLQFLIQYYNGEERAKGNILERFSAQQFPDLHSELNLSSLELGDSALYFCASSPRDRDNTEAFFGQGTRLTVV.

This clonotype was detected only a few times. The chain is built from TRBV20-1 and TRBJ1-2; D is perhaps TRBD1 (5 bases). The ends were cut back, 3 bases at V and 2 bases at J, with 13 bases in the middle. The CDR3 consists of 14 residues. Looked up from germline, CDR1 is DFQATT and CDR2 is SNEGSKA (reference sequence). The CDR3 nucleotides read TGCAGTGCTAGGTCCCGGGACGGGAACTATGGCTACACCTTC. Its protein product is CSARSRDGNYGYTF.

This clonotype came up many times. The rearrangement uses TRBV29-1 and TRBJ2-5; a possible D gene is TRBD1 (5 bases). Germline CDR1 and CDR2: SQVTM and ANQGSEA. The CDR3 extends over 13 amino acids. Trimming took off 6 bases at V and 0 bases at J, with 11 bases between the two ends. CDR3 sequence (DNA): TGCAGCGTCACAAGGACACACCAAGAGACCCAGTACTTC. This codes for CSVTRTHQETQYF. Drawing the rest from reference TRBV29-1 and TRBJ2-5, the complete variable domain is SAVISQKPSRDICQRGTSLTIQCQVDSQVTMMFWYRQQPGQSLTLIATANQGSEATYESGFVIDKFPISRPNLTFSTLTVSNMSPEDSSIYLCSVTRTHQETQYFGPGTRLLVL.

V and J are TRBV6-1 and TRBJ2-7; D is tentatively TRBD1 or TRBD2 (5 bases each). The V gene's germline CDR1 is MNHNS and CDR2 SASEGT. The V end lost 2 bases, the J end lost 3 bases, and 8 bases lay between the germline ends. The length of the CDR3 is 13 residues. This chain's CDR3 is CASSEKGSYEQYF. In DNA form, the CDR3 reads TGTGCCAGCAGTGAAAAGGGGAGCTACGAGCAGTACTTC.